This TCR beta chain was profiled in a study of Ad26.COV2.S vaccination and SARS-CoV-2 variants. Study information: The trial was COV1001 and the donor's arm was Ad26.COV2.S.

Measured with immunoSEQ multiplex PCR; TCRdb has only the in-frame clones, and not every one. Of roughly 510,000 clones detected, 70% to 90% appear once; the ten largest clones hold roughly 13%. The sample's treatment: around 19 received Ad26.COV2.S at low or high dose, single or two shots; about five received placebo; per-sample allocation not given. Sampling took place 63 days after the first vaccine or placebo injection. Its platform was an Ad26 vector, and its expressed antigen was Wuhan-strain SARS-CoV-2 spike. This CDR3 has 14 residues. V was trimmed by 3 bases and J by 0 bases, leaving 5 bases between them. Germline CDR1 LNHDA, CDR2 SQIVND (reference sequence).

The chain links TRBV19 to TRBJ1-4; possibly TRBD1 for D (5 bases). This specimen was peripheral blood, taken in a trial of Ad26.COV2.S vaccine versus placebo. This receptor was identified in a person between 18 and 59 years old who received the Ad26.COV2.S COVID-19 vaccine or a placebo. The DNA for the CDR3 is TGTGCCAGTAGTATGGGGCCAACTAATGAAAAACTGTTTTTT. It codes for CASSMGPTNEKLFF.